The sample holds a few counts of the clone carrying this T cell receptor (beta chain). CDR1 and CDR2 from the germline V gene are LGHNA and YNFKEQ. Trimming stripped 0 bases from V and 10 bases from J, with 16 bases between. The CDR3 covers 16 residues. The data stem from a study of blood T cell repertoires in COVID-19. Overall study: The United States, Italy and Spain supplied acute and convalescent COVID-19 samples. PBMCs, B-cell-depleted T cells, or T cells were the source of the cDNA or gDNA that made up the material.

Assay: immunoSEQ multiplex PCR; the TCRdb copy retains only in-frame clones and omits some. The sample consists of 150,000 to 200,000 clones, 88% of them appearing once. Sequencing used peripheral blood. The J gene is TRBJ1-6, the V gene TRBV4-2; possibly TRBD1 for D (5 bases). This receptor was obtained from a man in his forties with active or convalescent COVID-19. The CDR3 coding sequence is TGTGCCAGCAGCCAAGATCTACCCGGGGGTGGCTCACCCCTCCACTTT. Residues: CASSQDLPGGGSPLHF.